This T cell receptor beta chain was sequenced during a study of T cells in localized non-small cell lung cancer. Notes on the study in general: Maximal T cell clonality occurred in uninvolved adjacent lung, with tumor ranking below it. Adjacent lung tissue had a median about 57 of the top 100 clones found in the tumor. Sequencing covered just one tumor region, so heterogeneity cannot be ruled out.

Measured with immunoSEQ multiplex PCR; TCRdb has only the in-frame clones, and not every one. This table holds approximately 30,000 clones, 70% to 90% found once. Germline CDR1 and CDR2: SGHDT and YYEEEE. A total of 13 residues make up the CDR3, ends included. Of note for this clone: Its antigen remains unknown. No DNA is shown, since the ends of the CDR3 on it are uncertain; the CDR3 is the one TCRdb lists.

Specimen: peripheral blood mononuclear cells, collected before any cancer treatment. The origin of this receptor is a woman aged 35-75 years with stage III lung adenocarcinoma. The V call is TRBV5-6, the J call TRBJ1-4; TRBD1, the table's D call, was not compared with the DNA. The CDR3: CASSFGQGAREFF.